This entry is about one T cell receptor beta chain. Its antigen is as yet unknown. The sample originates from a study of radiotherapy plus CTLA-4 blockade in lung cancer. Whole-study context: In approximately 17% of patients, objective responses were seen; roughly 30% had disease control. Study-wide results and caveats: Peripheral blood showed expansion of tumor-derived TCR clones after radiotherapy and ipilimumab.

Treatment of patients with chemo-refractory metastatic non-small-cell lung cancer consisted of focal radiation plus CTLA-4 blockade with ipilimumab. Germline values: CDR1 MDHEN, CDR2 SYDVKM. V lost 5 bases to trimming and J lost 4 bases; unmatched junction nucleotides: 7. CDR3 length: 16 amino acids. Assay used: immunoSEQ multiplex PCR; TCRdb lists only in-frame clones, some missing. Of about 38,000 clones listed, about 86% are singletons. The receptor comes from a human donor with non-small cell lung cancer whose response to radiotherapy plus ipilimumab could not be evaluated. The sequencing used peripheral blood, collected from a patient treated with radiotherapy plus ipilimumab. The chain carries TRBV28 and TRBJ2-6; TRBD1 aligns across 8 bases. The CDR3 region has the DNA TGTGCCAGCAGTCAGGGGGCCGCGCAGGGGGCCAACGTCCTGACTTTC. It encodes CASSQGAAQGANVLTF. Full variable domain (missing parts from reference TRBV28 and TRBJ2-6): DVKVTQSSRYLVKRTGEKVFLECVQDMDHENMFWYRQDPGLGLRLIYFSYDVKMKEKGDIPEGYSVSREKKERFSLILESASTNQTSMYLCASSQGAAQGANVLTFGAGSRLTVL.